Each of the 28 T cell receptor beta chains below was sequenced from the same sample in a study of T cells in Graves' hyperthyroidism and ophthalmopathy. TCR beta CDR3 regions were amplified from RNA. Using the HTBI primer set, a first-round RT-PCR was run on the TCR CDR3. TCRdb ran MiXCR on the multiplex PCR reads and lists one entry per CDR3 protein. The sample shows under 350,000 distinct CDR3 sequences, about 18% of them seen only once. Sequences were obtained from blood. These receptors were taken from a woman aged 50 to 60 with Graves' hyperthyroidism.

The chain has TRBV7-6 and TRBJ2-2; weak D call: TRBD1 (5 bases). This CDR3 spans 17 amino acids. The germline V gene has CDR1 SGHVS and CDR2 FNYEAQ. V was clipped by 6 bases and J by 6 bases, with 23 bases between them. The CDR3 DNA reads as TGTGCCAGCAGTCCCCGCGGACCAGGGATAAGGGCCGGGGAGCTGTTTTTT. Translated: CASSPRGPGIRAGELFF.

The chain has TRBV29-1 and TRBJ2-7, with 8 bases fitting TRBD2. Losses at the gene ends were 4 bases for V and 0 bases for J; bases not matched to a gene: 2. The length of the CDR3 is 13 residues. Germline CDR1 is SQVTM and CDR2 is ANQGSEA. The CDR3 DNA is TGCAGCGTTGGTAGCGGGATCTCCTACGAGCAGTACTTC. Translated: CSVGSGISYEQYF.

There are many counts of this clonotype. The CDR3: CASSVEGLAGIEQFF. CDR3 nucleotide sequence: TGCGCCAGCAGCGTCGAGGGACTAGCGGGAATTGAGCAGTTCTTC. The V call is TRBV5-1, the J call TRBJ2-1; 13 nucleotides align to TRBD2. The CDR3 has 15 residues. Germline V gene sequence: CDR1 SGHRS, CDR2 YFSETQ. V lost 4 bases to trimming and J lost 9 bases; unmatched junction nucleotides: 7.

The chain recombines TRBV19 with TRBJ1-2, with D possibly being TRBD1 (6 bases). The CDR3 sequence is 15 residues long. V was trimmed by 5 bases and J by 4 bases, leaving 17 bases between them. Germline CDR1 and CDR2: LNHDA and SQIVND (reference sequence). Here the CDR3 reads CASSSHQTGLYGYTF. The CDR3 nucleotides read TGTGCCAGTAGTTCCCACCAGACAGGCCTCTATGGCTACACCTTC. The variable domain in full, with the rest retrieved from reference TRBV19 and TRBJ1-2, is DGGITQSPKYLFRKEGQNVTLSCEQNLNHDAMYWYRQDPGQGLRLIYYSQIVNDFQKGDIAEGYSVSREKKESFPLTVTSAQKNPTAFYLCASSSHQTGLYGYTFGSGTRLTVV.

CDR3 DNA: TGTGCCAGCAGCCCCGCCTTGGGGGGGTTTTTGGATGGCTACACCTTC. It codes for CASSPALGGFLDGYTF. This chain joins TRBV13 and TRBJ1-2, with a tentative D call TRBD1 (5 bases). The CDR3 extends over 16 amino acids. Germline CDR1 is PRHDT and CDR2 is FYEKMQ (reference sequence). The V end lost 5 bases, the J end lost 6 bases, and 22 bases lay between the germline ends.

This clonotype was observed at least ten times. The chain is built from TRBV27 and TRBJ2-1; 10 nucleotides match TRBD2. Germline CDR1 is MNHEY and CDR2 is SMNVEV (reference sequence). The CDR3 covers 17 residues. V lost 5 bases to trimming and J lost 6 bases; unmatched junction nucleotides: 13. The CDR3 reads CASSTTFLAGVTNEQFF. Here the CDR3 DNA reads TGTGCCAGCAGTACTACCTTTCTAGCGGGGGTGACCAATGAGCAGTTCTTC.

This clonotype came up many times. Compared with germline, one end of the junction differs, possibly owing to a read error. Written as DNA, the CDR3 is TGCGCCAGCAGTTTACAGGGCGCGAACACCGGGGAGCTGTTTTTT. It specifies CASSLQGANTGELFF. The rearrangement links TRBV12-3 or TRBV12-4 to TRBJ2-2, with D possibly TRBD1 on 6 matching bases. The CDR3 consists of 15 residues.

The CDR3 reads CSASWGQGYLSQPQHF. As DNA, the CDR3 is TGCAGTGCCTCTTGGGGACAGGGCTACCTTAGTCAGCCCCAGCATTTT. This rearrangement joins TRBV20-1 to TRBJ1-5, with TRBD1 matching 9 bases. CDR1 is DFQATT, CDR2 SNEGSKA, per germline (reference sequence). This CDR3 comprises 16 residues. The ends lost 6 bases at V and 6 bases at J; junction bases unmatched: 15.

A word on this clonotype: A much larger clonotype is one base distant, so this may be a read error. The J gene is TRBJ2-2, the V gene TRBV3-1; weak D call: TRBD1 (6 bases). Germline CDR1 is LGHDT and CDR2 is YNNKEL (reference sequence). The CDR3 is made up of 18 amino acids. Trimming removed 2 bases at V and 3 bases at J, with 19 bases between. DNA of the CDR3: TGTGCCAGCAGCCAACCAGACAGGAGCCTTTTGTACACCGGGGAGCTGTTTTTT. Protein product: CASSQPDRSLLYTGELFF.

There are many counts of this clonotype. The genes are TRBV5-1 and TRBJ2-1; TRBD2 aligns across 11 bases. The CDR3 is 15 residues long. Looked up from germline, CDR1 is SGHRS and CDR2 is YFSETQ. The V segment lost 1 base and the J segment 9 bases; nucleotides outside the gene matches: 6. The CDR3 region is CASSLRGSGGGEQFF. CDR3 bases: TGCGCCAGCAGCTTGCGTGGTAGCGGGGGGGGTGAGCAGTTCTTC.

The chain recombines TRBV9 with TRBJ1-2, with 8 bases identical to TRBD1. Germline V lookup: CDR1 SGDLS, CDR2 YYNGEE. The CDR3 totals 13 residues. Trimming cost V 5 bases and J 6 bases; bases outside gene matches: 6. The CDR3 region is CASRTTGGHGYTF. The CDR3 DNA sequence: TGTGCCAGCAGGACAACAGGGGGTCATGGCTACACCTTC.

Only a few counts were recorded for this clonotype. The rearrangement uses TRBV4-1 and TRBJ1-3; possible D gene TRBD1, 6 bases. The ends were cut back, 0 bases at V and 4 bases at J, with 13 bases in the middle. Looked up from germline, CDR1 is MGHRA and CDR2 is YSYEKL. The CDR3 length is 16 residues. The CDR3 DNA sequence: TGCGCCAGCAGCCAAGATCAGGACAGTAGAGGAAACACCATATATTTT. It translates to CASSQDQDSRGNTIYF.

The chain combines TRBV29-1 with TRBJ2-3, with D uncertain. The CDR3 contains 13 residues. The V and J ends lost 2 bases and 6 bases respectively, with 12 bases between them. Germline lookup yields CDR1 SQVTM and CDR2 ANQGSEA. CDR3: CSVELGVRDTQYF. CDR3 nucleotides: TGCAGCGTTGAATTGGGCGTCCGGGATACGCAGTATTTT.

This clonotype was seen at least ten times. This chain links TRBV11-3 with TRBJ2-1; D may correspond to TRBD1 or TRBD2 (5 bases each). Germline CDR1 reads SGHNT; CDR2 reads YENEEA. Trimming cost V 0 bases and J 2 bases, with 8 bases left between them. The CDR3 consists of 15 residues. For the CDR3, the DNA is TGTGCCAGCAGCTTAGATCAGGGACCCTACAATGAGCAGTTCTTC. It is translated as CASSLDQGPYNEQFF. The variable domain in full, completed from reference TRBV11-3 and TRBJ2-1, reads EAGVVQSPRYKIIEKKQPVAFWCNPISGHNTLYWYLQNLGQGPELLIRYENEEAVDDSQLPKDRFSAERLKGVDSTLKIQPAELGDSAVYLCASSLDQGPYNEQFFGPGTRLTVL.

This clonotype was detected a few times. The chain recombines TRBV7-9 with TRBJ1-2; TRBD1 aligns across 8 bases. Germline V CDR1 and CDR2: SEHNR, FQNEAQ (reference sequence). This CDR3 contains 14 residues. The V gene end was trimmed by 4 bases and the J gene end by 6 bases; junction bases not matched to a gene: 7. CDR3 region: CASSSPTGGNGYTF. The CDR3 DNA follows: TGTGCCAGCAGCTCCCCCACAGGGGGAAATGGCTACACCTTC.

This clonotype was counted many times. CDR3 sequence reads: CASSFQGTQPQHF. The CDR3 nucleotides are TGTGCCAGCAGTTTTCAGGGGACTCAGCCCCAGCATTTT. This chain uses TRBV27 with TRBJ1-5; possibly TRBD1 for D (6 bases). Trimming pared 3 bases from V and 6 bases from J, leaving 9 bases between. Germline lookup yields CDR1 MNHEY and CDR2 SMNVEV (reference sequence). CDR3 size: 13 residues.

This clonotype was counted only a few times. The rearrangement uses TRBV20-1 and TRBJ2-5; D unresolved. Per the germline V gene, CDR1 is DFQATT and CDR2 is SNEGSKA (reference sequence). V gave up 8 bases and J gave up 2 bases, with 9 bases separating them. The CDR3 loop spans 11 amino acids. The CDR3 here is CSFPKQETQYF. The CDR3 DNA sequence: TGCAGTTTCCCCAAACAAGAGACCCAGTACTTC.

This clonotype was seen repeatedly, ten times or more. The chain uses TRBV28 and TRBJ1-4; TRBD1 agrees at 8 bases. The germline V gene encodes CDR1 MDHEN and CDR2 SYDVKM. There are 15 residues in the CDR3. J gave up 6 bases and V 2 bases, and 5 bases lay outside the gene matches. The CDR3 nucleotides are TGTGCCAGCAGTTTACTCGACAGGGGCGATGAAAAACTGTTTTTT. It translates to CASSLLDRGDEKLFF.

The chain recombines TRBV29-1 with TRBJ2-5; 7 positions match TRBD1. In germline, CDR1 is SQVTM, CDR2 ANQGSEA. The CDR3 has 12 residues. Trimming at V came to 7 bases and at J to 4 bases, leaving 6 bases not matched to a gene. CDR3 loop: CSGTGAAETQYF. CDR3 nucleotide sequence: TGCAGCGGAACAGGGGCGGCAGAGACCCAGTACTTC.

A few counts support this clonotype. This chain uses TRBV20-1 with TRBJ1-5; 10 positions agree with TRBD1. Germline-derived CDR1 and CDR2 are DFQATT and SNEGSKA (reference sequence). Trimming removed 0 bases from V and 1 base from J; junction bases left unmatched: 3. The CDR3 sequence is 16 residues long. The CDR3 sequence is CSARETGGGSNQPQHF. CDR3 in DNA: TGCAGTGCTAGAGAGACAGGGGGCGGGAGCAATCAGCCCCAGCATTTT.

The chain carries TRBV19 and TRBJ1-1, with D unclear. Germline V lookup: CDR1 LNHDA, CDR2 SQIVND (reference sequence). The germline V and J ends were trimmed by 6 bases and 5 bases, with 16 bases remaining between them. The CDR3 covers 14 residues. The chain's CDR3 is CASSTRGYGTEAFF. As DNA, the CDR3 is TGTGCCAGTAGCACACGGGGTTATGGGACTGAAGCTTTCTTT.

V usage is TRBV9 and J usage is TRBJ2-1; 14 bases fit TRBD2. Trimming took 4 bases from V and 7 from J; bases not matched to a gene: 13. Per the germline V gene, CDR1 is SGDLS and CDR2 is YYNGEE. This CDR3 has 18 amino acids. CDR3 amino acids: CASSKGLAGEGFWNEQFF. The DNA for the CDR3 is TGTGCCAGCAGCAAGGGACTAGCGGGAGAGGGGTTTTGGAATGAGCAGTTCTTC.

This clonotype was counted ten times or more. The chain employs TRBV10-3 and TRBJ1-4; 8 bases are a match to TRBD1. In germline, CDR1 is ENHRY, CDR2 SYGVKD. This CDR3 has 17 amino acids. The trim removed 2 bases at V and 8 bases at J, leaving 13 bases unmatched. CDR3 loop: CAISEGQLARGPEKLFF. Here the CDR3 DNA reads TGTGCCATCAGTGAGGGGCAGTTAGCCAGGGGGCCAGAAAAACTGTTTTTT.

The chain has TRBV20-1 and TRBJ2-3; D may be TRBD1 (6 bases). Between the trimmed V and J ends, which lost 4 bases and 1 base, there was a span of 9 bases. The V gene's germline CDR1 is DFQATT and CDR2 SNEGSKA (reference sequence). The CDR3 consists of 13 residues. CDR3 protein: CSATGQRTDTQYF. The CDR3 nucleotides are TGCAGTGCTACTGGACAGCGCACAGATACGCAGTATTTT.

There are many counts of this clonotype. The chain has TRBV11-1 and TRBJ2-2; possible D gene TRBD1, 5 bases. With 2 bases removed from V and 0 bases from J, the gap between germline ends came to 10 bases. Per the germline V gene, CDR1 is SGHAT and CDR2 is FQDESV (reference sequence). There are 16 residues in the CDR3. CDR3: CASSLWSGSNTGELFF. The CDR3 DNA sequence: TGTGCCAGCAGCTTATGGTCAGGGTCGAACACCGGGGAGCTGTTTTTT.

In DNA, the CDR3 is TGTGCCAGCAGTCACGGGGGGACTAGCGCGGAGACCCAGTACTTC. This translates into CASSHGGTSAETQYF. This chain uses TRBV6-5 with TRBJ2-5, with 10 positions matching TRBD2. Germline loops: CDR1 MNHEY, CDR2 SVGAGI. CDR3 length: 15 residues. J was trimmed by 5 bases and V by 5 bases; bases with no gene match: 8.

There are a few counts of this clonotype. This chain connects TRBV6-1 to TRBJ1-6, with D unresolved. Germline values: CDR1 MNHNS, CDR2 SASEGT. V shed 4 bases and J shed 10 bases, with 11 bases lying between them. This CDR3 region has 13 residues. Here the CDR3 DNA reads TGTGCCAGCAGTGGAGCAGAAAGCTCACCCCTCCACTTT. This gives the protein CASSGAESSPLHF.

V usage is TRBV20-1 and J usage is TRBJ1-2; a weak D match, TRBD1 (6 bases). CDR3 size: 12 residues. V was clipped by 7 bases and J by 4 bases, with 13 bases between them. Germline CDR1 and CDR2: DFQATT and SNEGSKA (reference sequence). CDR3 nucleotide sequence: TGCAGTGTTCTCCAGGGGAGCTATGGCTACACCTTC. Its translation: CSVLQGSYGYTF.